Each of the 27 T cell receptor beta chains below was sequenced from the same sample in a study of CD8 T cells in Susac syndrome. Random hexamers were used to reverse transcribe the RNA input (about 0.5 to 1 ug). TCRdb processed the immunoSEQ multiplex PCR reads anew with MiXCR; each CDR3 protein has one entry. The sample consists of about 160,000 distinct CDR3 sequences, less than 95% of them appearing once. The sample taken for sequencing was CD4+ T cells from PBMCs. Every receptor here comes from a human donor with multiple sclerosis.

The chain couples TRBV9 to TRBJ1-2, with D maybe TRBD1 (6 bases). The V and J ends lost 3 bases and 0 bases respectively, with 9 bases between them. The CDR3 sequence is 14 residues long. Germline loops: CDR1 SGDLS, CDR2 YYNGEE. The CDR3 DNA is TGTGCCAGCAGCGAGGGGGGTGCTAACTATGGCTACACCTTC. It is translated as CASSEGGANYGYTF. The full variable domain, with the rest looked up from reference TRBV9 and TRBJ1-2, is DSGVTQTPKHLITATGQRVTLRCSPRSGDLSVYWYQQSLDQGLQFLIQYYNGEERAKGNILERFSAQQFPDLHSELNLSSLELGDSALYFCASSEGGANYGYTFGSGTRLTVV.

The V and J genes are TRBV20-1 and TRBJ2-4; D not certain. CDR1 is DFQATT and CDR2 is SNEGSKA in the germline V gene (reference sequence). This CDR3 has 14 residues. Trimming removed 3 bases at V and 3 bases at J, with 12 bases between. CDR3 nucleotide sequence: TGCAGTGCTAGTGAAGACCTTGTCAAAAACATTCAGTACTTC. Its protein product is CSASEDLVKNIQYF.

This rearrangement joins TRBV30 to TRBJ1-5, with D possibly matching TRBD1 (5 bases). V was pared by 3 bases and J by 1 base, with 16 bases between. The length of the CDR3 is 16 residues. Germline-derived CDR1 and CDR2 are GTSNPN and SVGIG (reference sequence). CDR3 in amino acids: CAWSPGAGSSNQPQHF. The CDR3 DNA follows: TGTGCCTGGAGCCCCGGGGCAGGGAGCAGCAATCAGCCCCAGCATTTT.

This clonotype was counted once. The genes are TRBV29-1 and TRBJ1-1; tentative D call: TRBD1 (6 bases). The CDR3 runs 15 residues. V was shortened by 1 base and J by 0 bases, with 12 bases between the two germline ends. Germline lookup yields CDR1 SQVTM and CDR2 ANQGSEA. This chain's CDR3 is CSVEAGRGMNTEAFF. The DNA of the CDR3 is TGCAGCGTTGAAGCGGGCAGGGGCATGAACACTGAAGCTTTCTTT.

The V and J genes are TRBV27 and TRBJ2-7, with 10 bases matching TRBD2. This CDR3 spans 15 amino acids. Germline trimming cut 4 bases from V and 5 bases from J; bases unmatched to any gene: 8. CDR1 and CDR2 (germline): MNHEY, SMNVEV (reference sequence). CDR3 sequence (DNA): TGTGCCAGCAGTTCCCCCCATGGGACTAGCGACGAGCAGTACTTC. It codes for CASSSPHGTSDEQYF.

The chain uses TRBV29-1 and TRBJ2-7; the match to TRBD1 covers 7 bases. The CDR3 has 14 residues. The trim removed 1 base at V and 2 bases at J, leaving 5 bases unmatched. Germline CDR1 reads SQVTM; CDR2 reads ANQGSEA. In nucleotides, the CDR3 is TGCAGCGTTGAAGGAACCCAGGGGGCCTACGAGCAGTACTTC. Its protein is CSVEGTQGAYEQYF.

This chain connects TRBV7-9 to TRBJ2-1, with D tentatively TRBD2 (6 bases). This CDR3 has 15 residues. V was cut by 8 bases and J by 4 bases, with 18 bases left in between. CDR1 is SEHNR, CDR2 FQNEAQ, per germline (reference sequence). This CDR3 is CASPRDGGGYNEQFF. The CDR3 DNA follows: TGTGCCAGCCCCCGGGACGGGGGTGGGTACAATGAGCAGTTCTTC.

This clonotype was seen just once. V gene TRBV29-1 combines with J gene TRBJ2-2; 9 bases line up with TRBD1. With V trimmed by 4 bases and J by 4 bases, 4 bases remained unmatched. The CDR3 extends over 14 amino acids. Germline V gene sequence: CDR1 SQVTM, CDR2 ANQGSEA. The CDR3 sequence: CSVVGQGSTGELFF. The CDR3 nucleotides read TGCAGCGTTGTGGGACAGGGTAGCACCGGGGAGCTGTTTTTT.

This rearrangement joins TRBV29-1 to TRBJ1-1, with a tentative D call TRBD1 (6 bases). The CDR3 runs to 14 residues. V dropped 3 bases and J dropped 2 bases, with 13 bases sitting between them. The germline CDR1 and CDR2 sequences are SQVTM and ANQGSEA. CDR3 residues: CSVDFGTLNTEAFF. In nucleotides, the CDR3 is TGCAGCGTTGATTTCGGGACACTAAACACTGAAGCTTTCTTT.

V usage is TRBV29-1 and J usage is TRBJ2-1; tentatively, D is TRBD2 (6 bases). CDR3 size: 12 residues. The V gene's germline CDR1 is SQVTM and CDR2 ANQGSEA. The germline V and J ends were trimmed by 7 bases and 5 bases, with 12 bases remaining between them. The CDR3, as DNA: TGCAGCGGCGGGACTCCCCACAATGAGCAGTTCTTC. It translates to CSGGTPHNEQFF.

The chain employs TRBV20-1 and TRBJ1-2, with a possible D match to TRBD1 (5 bases). Per germline, CDR1 DFQATT and CDR2 SNEGSKA (reference sequence). V lost 5 bases and J lost 0, with 10 bases in between. There are 13 residues in the CDR3. As DNA, the CDR3 is TGCAGTGCTGGGGACGGGTCTAACTATGGCTACACCTTC. It is translated as CSAGDGSNYGYTF.

This rearrangement joins TRBV7-9 to TRBJ2-4; the match to TRBD2 covers 7 bases. V lost 5 bases to trimming and J lost 13 bases; unmatched junction nucleotides: 8. Germline CDR1 and CDR2: SEHNR and FQNEAQ (reference sequence). The CDR3 runs 12 residues. The DNA for the CDR3 is TGTGCCAGCAGCCCACCGGGACTACTCCAGTACTTC. This sequence encodes CASSPPGLLQYF. Full variable domain (rest looked up from reference TRBV7-9 and TRBJ2-4): DTGVSQNPRHKITKRGQNVTFRCDPISEHNRLYWYRQTLGQGPEFLTYFQNEAQLEKSRLLSDRFSAERPKGSFSTLEIQRTEQGDSAMYLCASSPPGLLQYFGAGTRLSVL.

The chain is built from TRBV7-2 and TRBJ2-1; perhaps D is TRBD1 or TRBD2 (7 bases each). V was pared by 4 bases and J by 2 bases, with 12 bases between. This CDR3 is built from 15 residues. Germline V gene sequence: CDR1 SGHTA, CDR2 FQGNSA. In DNA form, the CDR3 reads TGTGCCAGCAGCTCCGGGGGGACAGCCTACAATGAGCAGTTCTTC. It codes for CASSSGGTAYNEQFF.

The rearrangement uses TRBV5-1 and TRBJ1-1, with D possibly matching TRBD1 (6 bases). The CDR3 is 15 residues long. CDR1 and CDR2 (germline): SGHRS, YFSETQ. Trimming took 1 base from V and 4 from J, leaving 14 bases between them. CDR3 nucleotides: TGCGCCAGCAGCTTGACGGCCGTAGGGGGCACTGAAGCTTTCTTT. This encodes CASSLTAVGGTEAFF. Complete variable domain (other parts from reference TRBV5-1 and TRBJ1-1): KAGVTQTPRYLIKTRGQQVTLSCSPISGHRSVSWYQQTPGQGLQFLFEYFSETQRNKGNFPGRFSGRQFSNSRSEMNVSTLELGDSALYLCASSLTAVGGTEAFFGQGTRLTVV.

In DNA, the CDR3 is TGTGCCACCCGGCCGGGAGTGGGCACCGGGGAGCTGTTTTTT. This codes for CATRPGVGTGELFF. The chain has TRBV24-1 and TRBJ2-2; tentative D call: TRBD2 (6 bases). Germline values: CDR1 KGHDR, CDR2 SFDVKD. Trimming stripped 9 bases from V and 4 bases from J, with 14 bases between. There are 14 residues in the CDR3.

The chain couples TRBV30 to TRBJ1-2, with 7 bases lining up with TRBD1. J was trimmed by 4 bases and V by 1 base; bases with no gene match: 0. This CDR3 has 12 residues. Per the germline V gene, CDR1 is GTSNPN and CDR2 is SVGIG (reference sequence). CDR3 protein: CAWSGQGYGYTF. As DNA, the CDR3 is TGTGCCTGGAGTGGACAGGGCTATGGCTACACCTTC.

J is TRBJ2-3 and V is TRBV3-1, with 11 bases matching TRBD2. CDR3 length: 18 residues. V was clipped by 1 base and J by 4 bases; unmatched bases: 10. Germline V gene lookup returns CDR1 LGHDT and CDR2 YNNKEL (reference sequence). The CDR3 nucleotides are TGTGCCAGCAGCCAAGGCCCTTTAGCGGGAGGGCCATCAGATACGCAGTATTTT. The encoded protein is CASSQGPLAGGPSDTQYF.

This sequence joins TRBV6-5 and TRBJ2-5; 9 nucleotides line up with TRBD1. The V gene's germline CDR1 is MNHEY and CDR2 SVGAGI. V shed 0 bases and J 1 base; nucleotides not matched to a gene: 6. The CDR3 sequence is 17 residues long. CDR3 DNA: TGTGCCAGCAGTTACTCTGGGACAGGGAACATCCAAGAGACCCAGTACTTC. It translates to CASSYSGTGNIQETQYF.

This clonotype appeared a single time. V usage is TRBV20-1 and J usage is TRBJ2-5; 7 positions match TRBD2. The V and J ends lost 6 bases and 2 bases, in that order; junction bases with no gene match: 6. The CDR3 runs to 13 residues. CDR1 is DFQATT and CDR2 is SNEGSKA in the germline V gene (reference sequence). The CDR3 region is CSAAGAGQETQYF. The CDR3 nucleotides are TGCAGTGCGGCGGGAGCGGGTCAAGAGACCCAGTACTTC.

The chain has TRBV7-9 and TRBJ2-3; 11 bases map to TRBD2. J was trimmed by 0 bases and V by 7 bases; bases with no gene match: 9. The CDR3 is 17 residues long. Germline V lookup: CDR1 SEHNR, CDR2 FQNEAQ (reference sequence). The CDR3 nucleotides are TGTGCCAGCATCCCACTAGCGGGAGTGGGTAGCACAGATACGCAGTATTTT. Translation gives CASIPLAGVGSTDTQYF. The full variable domain, with the rest looked up from reference TRBV7-9 and TRBJ2-3, is DTGVSQNPRHKITKRGQNVTFRCDPISEHNRLYWYRQTLGQGPEFLTYFQNEAQLEKSRLLSDRFSAERPKGSFSTLEIQRTEQGDSAMYLCASIPLAGVGSTDTQYFGPGTRLTVL.

The chain uses TRBV24-1 and TRBJ2-1; maybe TRBD2 (6 bases). Between the trimmed V and J ends, which lost 3 bases and 9 bases, there was a span of 17 bases. CDR1 is KGHDR and CDR2 is SFDVKD in the germline V gene. CDR3 length: 15 amino acids. CDR3 protein: CATSDVEDYLGEQFF. In DNA form, the CDR3 reads TGTGCCACCAGTGATGTGGAGGACTACCTCGGTGAGCAGTTCTTC.

This clonotype was counted only a few times. The gene calls are TRBV11-3 and TRBJ2-7; TRBD1 is a possible D gene (6 bases). Trimming removed 4 bases from V and 1 base from J, with 8 bases in between. The CDR3 is made up of 13 amino acids. Germline CDR1 reads SGHNT; CDR2 reads YENEEA. The CDR3 sequence: CASSSDSSYEQYF. CDR3 nucleotides: TGTGCCAGCAGCTCGGACAGTTCCTACGAGCAGTACTTC.

The J gene is TRBJ1-5, the V gene TRBV20-1, with a possible D match to TRBD1 (6 bases). Germline CDR1 is DFQATT and CDR2 is SNEGSKA (reference sequence). V dropped 0 bases and J dropped 5 bases, with 11 bases sitting between them. The CDR3 runs to 14 residues. The CDR3 sequence is CSARETGRDQPQHF. The CDR3 DNA reads as TGCAGTGCTAGAGAAACAGGGAGGGATCAGCCCCAGCATTTT.

The rearrangement links TRBV12-3 or TRBV12-4 to TRBJ1-1, with D possibly TRBD1 on 5 matching bases. Trimming took 4 bases from V and 5 from J, leaving 14 bases between them. The CDR3 totals 14 residues. The CDR3 nucleotides are TGTGCCAGCAGTTCGGGGGGAGGGTGGACTGAAGCTTTCTTT. Translating gives CASSSGGGWTEAFF.

This clonotype was counted once. This chain uses TRBV12-3 or TRBV12-4 with TRBJ2-2; D possibly corresponds to TRBD2 (5 bases). The CDR3 runs 14 residues. V lost 5 bases and J 5 bases, leaving 12 bases between the germline ends. The CDR3 here is CASSPRGFTGELFF. CDR3 bases: TGTGCCAGCAGTCCCCGGGGTTTTACCGGGGAGCTGTTTTTT.

V gene TRBV24-1 combines with J gene TRBJ1-5; D possibly corresponds to TRBD1 (5 bases). The CDR3 length is 13 residues. In germline, CDR1 is KGHDR, CDR2 SFDVKD. The ends were cut back, 7 bases at V and 6 bases at J, with 12 bases in the middle. The CDR3 loop is CATRGPQAQPQHF. The CDR3 DNA reads as TGTGCCACCAGGGGGCCCCAGGCTCAGCCCCAGCATTTT.

In its sample, this clonotype was seen once. The chain is built from TRBV4-2 and TRBJ2-5; D possibly corresponds to TRBD2 (6 bases). Trimming left V 1 base short and J 5 bases short, with 14 bases between. Per the germline V gene, CDR1 is LGHNA and CDR2 is YNFKEQ. This CDR3 is built from 15 residues. The CDR3 region has the DNA TGTGCCAGCAGCCAAGGGGGCGGGAAGGCGGAGACCCAGTACTTC. It codes for CASSQGGGKAETQYF.